This passage covers 4 T cell receptor beta chains from one sample sequenced in a study of cytomegalovirus exposure and HLA in healthy donors. PCR primers comprised 60 Vbeta and 13 Jbeta primers. Repertoires were generated with immunoSEQ multiplex PCR, while TCRdb's copy carries only in-frame clones and drops some. The data hold roughly 110,000 clones, with around 74% observed a single time. The sequenced sample consisted of PBMCs. All receptors derive from a woman in her forties in good health and CMV-seropositive.

The rearrangement uses TRBV11-2 and TRBJ2-5; D may be TRBD1 (6 bases). Germline CDR1 SGHAT, CDR2 FQNNGV. The CDR3 has 13 amino acids. V lost 6 bases and J lost 1, with 9 bases in between. CDR3 residues: CASRLDSQETQYF. The CDR3 region has the DNA TGTGCCAGCAGGTTGGACAGCCAAGAGACCCAGTACTTC.

V is TRBV19 and J is TRBJ1-1; D possibly corresponds to TRBD1 (5 bases). Germline CDR1 LNHDA, CDR2 SQIVND (reference sequence). The V and J ends lost 7 bases and 9 bases respectively, with 15 bases between them. The CDR3 runs 12 residues. The CDR3 sequence is CASNPQQGKAFF. CDR3 bases: TGTGCCAGTAACCCTCAGCAGGGTAAAGCTTTCTTT.

The V and J genes are TRBV5-6 and TRBJ1-5, with 9 bases aligning to TRBD1. The trim removed 7 bases at V and 4 bases at J, leaving 0 bases unmatched. The CDR3 contains 12 residues. Per the germline V gene, CDR1 is SGHDT and CDR2 is YYEEEE. The chain's CDR3 is CASGQGNQPQHF. The CDR3 region has the DNA TGTGCCAGCGGACAGGGGAATCAGCCCCAGCATTTT.

The genes are TRBV5-1 and TRBJ2-2; 10 bases are shared with TRBD1. CDR1 and CDR2 (germline): SGHRS, YFSETQ. This CDR3 has 14 residues. The V gene end was trimmed by 4 bases and the J gene end by 5 bases; junction bases not matched to a gene: 2. DNA of the CDR3: TGCGCCAGCAGCAGACAGGGGGCGACCGGGGAGCTGTTTTTT. This encodes CASSRQGATGELFF.